The rows below give T cell receptor beta chains drawn from one sample of a study of OX40 agonist ivuxolimab in advanced cancers. Assay used: immunoSEQ multiplex PCR; TCRdb lists only in-frame clones, some missing. The sample shows about 80,000 clones, over 75% of them seen only once. The starting material was CD4+ or CD8+ T cells sorted from blood, obtained in a trial of the OX40 agonist ivuxolimab. Source of these receptors: an adult with an advanced solid tumor such as melanoma, head and neck, liver or kidney cancer. The CDR3 runs from the conserved cysteine through the conserved F or W. The D gene is left open where the match is weak. A clone size is listed for some rows: how often the clone was seen (once, few, many), or a class if it is expanded.

CDR3 DNA: TGCGCCAGCAGCTTGGCAGGGGATCAGCCCCAGCATTTT; CDR3 protein: CASSLAGDQPQHF; J gene: TRBJ1-5; clone size: .; D gene: .; CDR3 length: 13; V gene: TRBV5-1
CDR3 DNA: TGTGCCAGCAGCTTGGACGGAAGCTCCTACGAGCAGTACTTC; CDR3 protein: CASSLDGSSYEQYF; J gene: TRBJ2-7; clone size: .; D gene: .; CDR3 length: 14; V gene: TRBV5-4
CDR3 DNA: TGTGCCAGCAGCTTAGCTTACGGGGAAGGCTACGAGCAGTACTTC; CDR3 protein: CASSLAYGEGYEQYF; J gene: TRBJ2-7; clone size: .; D gene: .; CDR3 length: 15; V gene: TRBV7-6
CDR3 DNA: TGTGCCAGCAGAAACAGGAACACCGGGGAGCTGTTTTTT; CDR3 protein: CASRNRNTGELFF; J gene: TRBJ2-2; clone size: .; D gene: .; CDR3 length: 13; V gene: TRBV5-4
CDR3 DNA: TGTGCCATCAGTACAGGGAACACTGAAGCTTTCTTT; CDR3 protein: CAISTGNTEAFF; J gene: TRBJ1-1; clone size: once; D gene: .; CDR3 length: 12; V gene: TRBV10-3
CDR3 DNA: TGTGCTAGTGGGCAAACAGGGGCGCAGCCCCAGCATTTT; CDR3 protein: CASGQTGAQPQHF; J gene: TRBJ1-5; clone size: .; D gene: TRBD1; CDR3 length: 13; V gene: TRBV12-5
CDR3 DNA: TGTGCCAGCAGCCCACAGGGGGGAGGCACAGATACGCAGTATTTT; CDR3 protein: CASSPQGGGTDTQYF; J gene: TRBJ2-3; clone size: .; D gene: TRBD1; CDR3 length: 15; V gene: TRBV7-9
CDR3 DNA: TGTACCGGGGGCCCCCGGGGTTCGGATCAGCCCCAGCATTTT; CDR3 protein: CTGGPRGSDQPQHF; J gene: TRBJ1-5; clone size: .; D gene: .; CDR3 length: 14; V gene: TRBV6-5
CDR3 DNA: TGTGCCAGCAGCTTAGGCAGTACCACAGATACGCAGTATTTT; CDR3 protein: CASSLGSTTDTQYF; J gene: TRBJ2-3; clone size: .; D gene: .; CDR3 length: 14; V gene: TRBV7-3
CDR3 DNA: TGTGCCAGCAGCCCCTGGGGGGCCGAGTACCCCTACGAGCAGTACTTC; CDR3 protein: CASSPWGAEYPYEQYF; J gene: TRBJ2-7; clone size: .; D gene: .; CDR3 length: 16; V gene: TRBV7-9
CDR3 DNA: TGTGCCAGCAGTTTATTGGGGGAAGGGACTGAAGCTTTCTTT; CDR3 protein: CASSLLGEGTEAFF; J gene: TRBJ1-1; clone size: .; D gene: .; CDR3 length: 14; V gene: TRBV27
CDR3 DNA: TGTGCCAGTAGTATGACGCCTCCGGGGGCAATCAATTTTGAGCAGTTCTTC; CDR3 protein: CASSMTPPGAINFEQFF; J gene: TRBJ2-1; clone size: .; D gene: .; CDR3 length: 17; V gene: TRBV19
CDR3 DNA: TGTGCCAGCAGCCCCGTACTCGGACAGGGCACAGATACGCAGTATTTT; CDR3 protein: CASSPVLGQGTDTQYF; J gene: TRBJ2-3; clone size: .; D gene: TRBD1; CDR3 length: 16; V gene: TRBV7-8
CDR3 DNA: TGTGCCAGCAGCCCTCGACTAAACACAGATACGCAGTATTTT; CDR3 protein: CASSPRLNTDTQYF; J gene: TRBJ2-3; clone size: .; D gene: .; CDR3 length: 14; V gene: TRBV11-2
CDR3 DNA: TGTGCCAGCAACCCCGCATCCCCTGAAGCTTTCTTT; CDR3 protein: CASNPASPEAFF; J gene: TRBJ1-1; clone size: .; D gene: .; CDR3 length: 12; V gene: TRBV2
CDR3 DNA: TGTGCCAGCAGTGAAGAAGCCTGGGGAGGGGGCTTATACAATGAGCAGTTCTTC; CDR3 protein: CASSEEAWGGGLYNEQFF; J gene: TRBJ2-1; clone size: .; D gene: .; CDR3 length: 18; V gene: TRBV2
CDR3 DNA: TGTGCCAGCAGCCTCGACGGGACGACTGGAAACACCATATATTTT; CDR3 protein: CASSLDGTTGNTIYF; J gene: TRBJ1-3; clone size: .; D gene: .; CDR3 length: 15; V gene: TRBV7-6
CDR3 DNA: TGTGCCAGCAGCGTGGGCTGGGGTGACACTGAAGCTTTCTTT; CDR3 protein: CASSVGWGDTEAFF; J gene: TRBJ1-1; clone size: .; D gene: .; CDR3 length: 14; V gene: TRBV9
CDR3 DNA: TGTGCCAGCAGCTTTACCATCGGGGCACAGAATATAGATAACACCGGGGAGCTGTTTTTT; CDR3 protein: CASSFTIGAQNIDNTGELFF; J gene: TRBJ2-2; clone size: .; D gene: .; CDR3 length: 20; V gene: TRBV5-8
CDR3 DNA: TGTGCCAGCAGTGGCTTTGGGGCCAACGTCCTGACTTTC; CDR3 protein: CASSGFGANVLTF; J gene: TRBJ2-6; clone size: .; D gene: .; CDR3 length: 13; V gene: TRBV6-5
CDR3 DNA: TGCGCCAGCAGCCATAGCGGGAGGGCCGGGGAGACCCAGTACTTC; CDR3 protein: CASSHSGRAGETQYF; J gene: TRBJ2-5; clone size: .; D gene: TRBD2; CDR3 length: 15; V gene: TRBV4-1
CDR3 DNA: TGTGCCAGCAGTGAATCGAGACTTTCTGGGGCCAACGTCCTGACTTTC; CDR3 protein: CASSESRLSGANVLTF; J gene: TRBJ2-6; clone size: .; D gene: .; CDR3 length: 16; V gene: TRBV25-1
CDR3 DNA: TGTGCCAGCAGCGGGGGACAGGGCGGCACTGAAGCTTTCTTT; CDR3 protein: CASSGGQGGTEAFF; J gene: TRBJ1-1; clone size: .; D gene: TRBD1; CDR3 length: 14; V gene: TRBV9
CDR3 DNA: TGTGCCAGCAGCTTGGCGGGGGCCGGGGCCAACGTCCTGACTTTC; CDR3 protein: CASSLAGAGANVLTF; J gene: TRBJ2-6; clone size: .; D gene: .; CDR3 length: 15; V gene: TRBV11-2
CDR3 DNA: TGCGCCAGCAGAACAGACTCTACCGGAAACACCATATATTTT; CDR3 protein: CASRTDSTGNTIYF; J gene: TRBJ1-3; clone size: .; D gene: .; CDR3 length: 14; V gene: TRBV5-1
CDR3 DNA: TGTGCCAGCAGCCGTAATAGGGAGGACAGGCTACCCGCTGAAGCTTTCTTT; CDR3 protein: CASSRNREDRLPAEAFF; J gene: TRBJ1-1; clone size: .; D gene: TRBD1; CDR3 length: 17; V gene: TRBV14
CDR3 DNA: TGTGCCAGCAGTCCTAGACAGGGGAAATACGAGCAGTACTTC; CDR3 protein: CASSPRQGKYEQYF; J gene: TRBJ2-7; clone size: .; D gene: TRBD1; CDR3 length: 14; V gene: TRBV6-4
CDR3 DNA: TGTGCCAGCAGCTTATTGCCAGGGTCAGATACGCAGTATTTT; CDR3 protein: CASSLLPGSDTQYF; J gene: TRBJ2-3; clone size: .; D gene: .; CDR3 length: 14; V gene: TRBV7-9
CDR3 DNA: TGTGCTAGTGGTTTGGGAGACAGGGTTCCCTACGAGCAGTACTTC; CDR3 protein: CASGLGDRVPYEQYF; J gene: TRBJ2-7; clone size: .; D gene: TRBD1; CDR3 length: 15; V gene: TRBV12-5
CDR3 DNA: TGTGCCAGTAGTCCCAGGGGCACACCTCCAGAGACCCAGTACTTC; CDR3 protein: CASSPRGTPPETQYF; J gene: TRBJ2-5; clone size: .; D gene: .; CDR3 length: 15; V gene: TRBV19
CDR3 DNA: TGTGCCAGCAGCCTAGGGGACAGCCGGAACACTGAAGCTTTCTTT; CDR3 protein: CASSLGDSRNTEAFF; J gene: TRBJ1-1; clone size: .; D gene: .; CDR3 length: 15; V gene: TRBV21-1
CDR3 DNA: TGCGCCAGCAGCTTCCTACAGGGAAACGAGCAGTACTTC; CDR3 protein: CASSFLQGNEQYF; J gene: TRBJ2-7; clone size: .; D gene: .; CDR3 length: 13; V gene: TRBV5-1
CDR3 DNA: TGCGCCAGCAGACCTGGGGGGAGCACCGGGGAGCTGTTTTTT; CDR3 protein: CASRPGGSTGELFF; J gene: TRBJ2-2; clone size: .; D gene: .; CDR3 length: 14; V gene: TRBV5-1
CDR3 DNA: TGTGCCAGCTCACCCCCAGGGATAGGTGAGCAGTTCTTC; CDR3 protein: CASSPPGIGEQFF; J gene: TRBJ2-1; clone size: few; D gene: .; CDR3 length: 13; V gene: TRBV18
CDR3 DNA: TGTGCCAGCAGTTTATCCCGCCCAGGGGCCCATGGCTACACCTTC; CDR3 protein: CASSLSRPGAHGYTF; J gene: TRBJ1-2; clone size: .; D gene: .; CDR3 length: 15; V gene: TRBV27
CDR3 DNA: TGTGCCAGCAGTTACCCAAGTGGGGATGAAGCTTTCTTT; CDR3 protein: CASSYPSGDEAFF; J gene: TRBJ1-1; clone size: once; D gene: .; CDR3 length: 13; V gene: TRBV6-6
CDR3 DNA: TGTGCCAGCAGTCCACTCTCTAGCCCCCCCGGCTACGAGCAGTACTTC; CDR3 protein: CASSPLSSPPGYEQYF; J gene: TRBJ2-7; clone size: .; D gene: .; CDR3 length: 16; V gene: TRBV27